These T cell receptor beta chains were read from a single sample in a study of beta chain features in type 1 diabetes. Clones were read by immunoSEQ multiplex PCR, and TCRdb kept only the in-frame ones, dropping some. The sample includes 600,000 to 750,000 clones, around 12% of them seen just once. Sequencing was performed on naive CD4+ T cells from blood. The origin of the receptors is a man between 25 and 39 years old with type 1 diabetes. CDR3s include the opening cysteine and the closing phenylalanine or tryptophan. A D gene is named only where the DNA matches it firmly. The size entry is marked missing in some rows and otherwise reads once, few, many or a size class.

-,TRBJ1-2,14,-,TRBV25-1,CASSENGRDYGYTF,TGTGCCAGCAGTGAGAACGGCAGGGACTATGGCTACACCTTC
-,TRBJ2-1,15,TRBD2,TRBV18,CASSPTLAEYNEQFF,TGTGCCAGCTCACCAACCCTAGCGGAATACAATGAGCAGTTCTTC
-,TRBJ2-4,14,TRBD1,TRBV6-5,CASSPGTGRNIQYF,TGTGCCAGCAGTCCCGGGACAGGGAGAAACATTCAGTACTTC
few,TRBJ2-5,12,-,TRBV7-2,CASSYLGETQYF,TGTGCCAGCAGCTACCTCGGCGAGACCCAGTACTTC
-,TRBJ1-2,13,-,TRBV7-9,CASSLGWEAGYTF,TGTGCCAGCAGCTTGGGCTGGGAGGCTGGCTACACCTTC
few,TRBJ1-3,16,TRBD1,TRBV5-4,CASSSTGGSSGNTIYF,TGTGCCAGCAGCTCCACAGGGGGATCATCCGGAAACACCATATATTTT
-,TRBJ1-3,14,-,TRBV9,CASSVALDGNTIYF,TGTGCCAGCAGCGTAGCCCTTGATGGAAACACCATATATTTT
-,TRBJ1-2,12,-,TRBV28,CASSLAEWGYTF,TGTGCCAGCAGTTTAGCAGAGTGGGGCTACACCTTC
few,TRBJ2-1,15,-,TRBV4-3,CASSQEGASYNEQFF,TGCGCCAGCAGCCAAGAGGGCGCTTCCTACAATGAGCAGTTCTTC
few,TRBJ2-7,15,TRBD1,TRBV7-2,CASSPWDRRSYEQYF,TGTGCCAGCAGCCCTTGGGACAGGCGATCCTACGAGCAGTACTTC
few,TRBJ2-2,14,-,TRBV4-3,CASSQLADTGELFF,TGCGCCAGCAGCCAACTAGCCGACACCGGGGAGCTGTTTTTT
-,TRBJ1-6,15,TRBD1,TRBV7-9,CASSLGTGEASPLHF,TGTGCCAGCAGCTTAGGGACAGGGGAGGCCTCACCCCTCCACTTT
-,TRBJ2-5,14,-,TRBV6-1,CASSEAFGQETQYF,TGTGCCAGCAGTGAAGCATTCGGCCAAGAGACCCAGTACTTC
-,TRBJ2-3,14,-,TRBV7-2,CASSRNRGGDTQYF,TGTGCCAGCAGCCGCAACAGGGGGGGAGATACGCAGTATTTT
-,TRBJ2-6,14,-,TRBV15,CATTGVSGANVLTF,TGTGCCACCACAGGGGTCTCTGGGGCCAACGTCCTGACTTTC
few,TRBJ2-1,15,-,TRBV9,CASSVESGRRNEQFF,TGTGCCAGCAGCGTAGAATCCGGCAGACGCAATGAGCAGTTCTTC